This T cell receptor beta chain is from a study of graft-versus-host responses after intestinal transplantation. Study-level results: Allograft graft-versus-host to host-versus-graft clonal ratios ran high in patients with graft-donor T cell macrochimerism.

Germline V gives CDR1 SNHLY, CDR2 FYNNEI. CDR3 length equals 15 residues. Trimming stripped 6 bases from V and 0 bases from J, with 9 bases between. The data were produced by immunoSEQ multiplex PCR, yet TCRdb's version contains in-frame clones alone and is incomplete. The table includes under 6,000 clones, about 25% detected once. Responders labeled with CFSE (200,000) were plated with 200,000 irradiated, violet-dye-labeled stimulators. V usage is TRBV2 and J usage is TRBJ2-6, with D possibly being TRBD2 (6 bases). This TCR was sampled from a human patient who was an organ donor for intestinal transplantation. This sample comprised alloreactive CD8+ T cells from a mixed lymphocyte reaction culture, obtained before transplantation. As for subset: CFSE-low proliferating T cells sorted from roughly 6-day pre-transplant mixed lymphocyte reaction (GvH or HvG direction). Written as DNA, the CDR3 is TGTGCCAGCAGCGGGGACTCCTCTGGGGCCAACGTCCTGACTTTC. Protein: CASSGDSSGANVLTF.